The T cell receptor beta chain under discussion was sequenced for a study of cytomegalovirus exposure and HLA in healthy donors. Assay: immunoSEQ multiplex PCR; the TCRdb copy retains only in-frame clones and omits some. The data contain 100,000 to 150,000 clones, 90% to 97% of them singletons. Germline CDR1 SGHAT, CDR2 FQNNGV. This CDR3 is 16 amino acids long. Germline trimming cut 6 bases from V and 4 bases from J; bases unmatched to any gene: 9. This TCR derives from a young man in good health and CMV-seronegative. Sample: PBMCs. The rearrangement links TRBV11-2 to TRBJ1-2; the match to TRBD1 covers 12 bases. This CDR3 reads CASRRPGTGGSYGYTF. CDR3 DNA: TGTGCCAGCAGGCGTCCCGGGACAGGGGGCAGCTATGGCTACACCTTC.